The 27 T cell receptor beta chains in this list originate from one sample, sequenced in a study of vaccination and CD4 T cells after COVID-19. The antigens of these receptors remain unknown. Sequencing of DNA taken from cultured CD4+ T cells relied on the Oncomine TCR Beta short-read assay. TCRdb reanalysed the PCR reads using MiXCR and keeps one entry per CDR3 protein. The data hold fewer than 20,000 distinct CDR3 sequences, with approximately 65% observed a single time. Treatment reported: approximately 10-day PBMC culture with coronavirus spike peptide pools or control peptides (ViraFEST assay). The sequenced material came from CD4+ T cells from blood, cultured in vitro. The receptors shown here come from a human donor who had recovered from COVID-19.

A few counts support this clonotype. The chain carries TRBV27 and TRBJ1-2; 7 nucleotides match TRBD1. This CDR3 spans 16 amino acids. Germline lookup yields CDR1 MNHEY and CDR2 SMNVEV (reference sequence). The junction had 13 bases not matched to a gene; V was cut back by 6 bases and J by 3 bases. CDR3 nucleotides: TGTGCCAGCAGCCGATCTCAAGGGACAGCGTACTATGGCTACACCTTC. Encoded protein: CASSRSQGTAYYGYTF.

This chain connects TRBV30 to TRBJ2-3; 7 nucleotides match TRBD2. J lost 0 bases, V lost 0 bases, and 6 bases had no gene match. The CDR3 consists of 16 residues. The germline gives CDR1 GTSNPN, CDR2 SVGIG (reference sequence). The CDR3: CAWSVGLAASTDTQYF. CDR3 DNA: TGTGCCTGGAGTGTCGGTCTAGCGGCAAGCACAGATACGCAGTATTTT.

The chain uses TRBV6-5 and TRBJ1-6; D not resolved. CDR1 MNHEY and CDR2 SVGAGI come from the germline V gene. V was clipped by 0 bases and J by 7 bases, with 4 bases between them. The CDR3 spans 13 residues. The CDR3 spells CASSYSGNSPLHF. Here the CDR3 DNA reads TGTGCCAGCAGTTACTCAGGGAATTCACCCCTCCACTTT.

This chain joins TRBV20-1 and TRBJ2-1; no reliable D call. This CDR3 is built from 14 residues. Trimming stripped 3 bases from V and 2 bases from J, with 11 bases between. Germline CDR1 is DFQATT and CDR2 is SNEGSKA (reference sequence). The CDR3 spells CSARTDFTYNEQFF. Written as DNA, the CDR3 is TGCAGTGCTAGGACTGATTTTACCTACAATGAGCAGTTCTTC.

This clonotype was seen a few times. CDR3 in DNA: TGTGCCAGCAGCCCCGGGCCGGGTTACGAGCAGTACTTC. Amino acid sequence: CASSPGPGYEQYF. This rearrangement joins TRBV7-3 to TRBJ2-7; D not certain. With 5 bases removed from V and 4 bases from J, the gap between germline ends came to 12 bases. The V gene's germline CDR1 is SGHTA and CDR2 FQGTGA. This CDR3 comprises 13 residues.

This chain links TRBV20-1 with TRBJ2-2; 10 bases agree with TRBD2. V was pared by 5 bases and J by 11 bases, with 17 bases of the junction left unmatched. The V gene's germline CDR1 is DFQATT and CDR2 SNEGSKA (reference sequence). This CDR3 spans 16 amino acids. CDR3 sequence reads: CSAAPEGTSAPRELFF. CDR3 DNA: TGCAGTGCTGCCCCCGAGGGGACTAGCGCGCCTCGTGAGCTGTTTTTT.

The chain combines TRBV18 with TRBJ2-3; 9 nucleotides line up with TRBD2. The junction had 11 bases not matched to a gene; V was cut back by 6 bases and J by 10 bases. From germline, CDR1 is KGHSH and CDR2 LQKENI. This CDR3 spans 14 amino acids. CDR3 protein: CASSRGVAGEAQYF. The DNA of the CDR3 is TGTGCCAGCTCCCGGGGAGTAGCGGGAGAGGCGCAGTATTTT. The full variable domain, with the rest looked up from reference TRBV18 and TRBJ2-3, is NAGVMQNPRHLVRRRGQEARLRCSPMKGHSHVYWYRQLPEEGLKFMVYLQKENIIDESGMPKERFSAEFPKEGPSILRIQQVVRGDSAAYFCASSRGVAGEAQYFGPGTRLTVL.

The CDR3 sequence is CASTRTSVSYEQYF. The DNA for the CDR3 is TGTGCCAGCACCCGGACTAGCGTCTCCTACGAGCAGTACTTC. V and J are TRBV28 and TRBJ2-7, with 9 bases fitting TRBD2. The ends lost 7 bases at V and 0 bases at J; junction bases unmatched: 4. The CDR3 covers 14 residues. Germline assignment: CDR1 MDHEN and CDR2 SYDVKM.

V is TRBV7-2 and J is TRBJ2-7; no firm D call. This CDR3 is built from 11 residues. CDR1 is SGHTA, CDR2 FQGNSA, per germline. The V gene lost 4 bases and the J gene lost 2 bases, with 3 bases spanning the gap. DNA of the CDR3: TGTGCCAGCAGCTCAACCTACGAGCAGTACTTC. It codes for CASSSTYEQYF.

The sample holds a few counts of this clonotype. The rearrangement joins TRBV27 to TRBJ2-5; D unresolved. CDR1 MNHEY and CDR2 SMNVEV come from the germline V gene (reference sequence). The ends were cut back, 5 bases at V and 5 bases at J, with 12 bases in the middle. This CDR3 spans 13 amino acids. CDR3 amino acids: CASSTDLKETQYF. CDR3 nucleotides: TGTGCCAGCAGTACAGACTTAAAGGAGACCCAGTACTTC.

The genes are TRBV20-1 and TRBJ1-1; D perhaps matches TRBD1 (5 bases). Trimming cost V 2 bases and J 7 bases, with 11 bases left between them. Looked up from germline, CDR1 is DFQATT and CDR2 is SNEGSKA (reference sequence). CDR3 size: 12 residues. CDR3 DNA sequence: TGCAGTGCTAGACAGGGTTTTGGTGAAGCTTTCTTT. Translation gives CSARQGFGEAFF.

The CDR3 sequence: CASSIPDRNYGYTF. CDR3 in DNA: TGTGCCAGTAGTATCCCGGACAGGAACTATGGCTACACCTTC. The chain carries TRBV19 and TRBJ1-2, with 7 bases identical to TRBD1. CDR1 and CDR2 from the germline V gene are LNHDA and SQIVND (reference sequence). This CDR3 is 14 amino acids long. J lost 2 bases, V lost 3 bases, and 3 bases had no gene match.

J is TRBJ1-3 and V is TRBV6-1; D gene uncertain. Germline CDR1 and CDR2: MNHNS and SASEGT. This CDR3 is 12 amino acids long. Deletions cut 11 bases from V and 4 bases from J, with 12 bases between. The CDR3 protein is CACREGGNTIYF. The CDR3 DNA sequence: TGTGCCTGCCGGGAAGGGGGAAACACCATATATTTT.

The rearrangement uses TRBV7-2 and TRBJ2-3, with 12 bases identical to TRBD2. V shed 2 bases, J shed 8 bases, and the junction held 14 bases outside the gene matches. Germline CDR1 SGHTA, CDR2 FQGNSA. This CDR3 is 18 amino acids long. The CDR3 here is CASSLLPLLAGGSSTQYF. In nucleotides, the CDR3 is TGTGCCAGCAGCTTACTCCCCTTACTAGCGGGAGGCTCGAGTACGCAGTATTTT. The entire variable domain, with the rest obtained from reference TRBV7-2 and TRBJ2-3, is as follows: GAGVSQSPSNKVTEKGKDVELRCDPISGHTALYWYRQSLGQGLEFLIYFQGNSAPDKSGLPSDRFSAERTGGSVSTLTIQRTQQEDSAVYLCASSLLPLLAGGSSTQYFGPGTRLTVL.

This clonotype was seen a few times. This sequence joins TRBV7-9 and TRBJ1-1; 7 bases fit TRBD1. The V gene end was trimmed by 6 bases and the J gene end by 6 bases; junction bases not matched to a gene: 16. This CDR3 contains 16 residues. The V gene's germline CDR1 is SEHNR and CDR2 FQNEAQ (reference sequence). In DNA, the CDR3 is TGTGCCAGCAGTCCGAGACAGGGTGTCAACTTTGCTGAAGCTTTCTTT. Its protein product is CASSPRQGVNFAEAFF.

The chain links TRBV19 to TRBJ1-6, with 11 bases identical to TRBD1. The CDR3 runs to 15 residues. The germline gives CDR1 LNHDA, CDR2 SQIVND (reference sequence). V gave up 8 bases and J gave up 9 bases; unmatched junction bases: 9. The CDR3 region is CASHLGQGGPSPLHF. The CDR3 coding sequence is TGTGCCAGTCATTTGGGACAGGGGGGACCTTCACCCCTCCACTTT.

The table lists this clonotype with a few counts. J is TRBJ1-5 and V is TRBV6-2 or TRBV6-3; D ambiguous. V was cut by 6 bases and J by 5 bases, with 11 bases left in between. Germline CDR1 MNHEY, CDR2 SVGEGT. The CDR3 is 13 amino acids. The CDR3 nucleotides read TGTGCCAGCAGATTCAGTTGGGATCAGCCCCAGCATTTT. Residues: CASRFSWDQPQHF.

This clonotype was recorded a few times. J is TRBJ1-1 and V is TRBV12-3 or TRBV12-4, with no clear D. V was shortened by 5 bases and J by 1 base, with 14 bases between the two germline ends. The CDR3 loop spans 15 amino acids. DNA of the CDR3: TGTGCCAGCAGTCTCACTTTCGGCGGGAACACTGAAGCTTTCTTT. This codes for CASSLTFGGNTEAFF.

The chain couples TRBV19 to TRBJ1-5; the D is unclear. Germline V lookup: CDR1 LNHDA, CDR2 SQIVND (reference sequence). The CDR3 spans 12 residues. Trimming left V 6 bases short and J 0 bases short, with 3 bases between. CDR3 nucleotide sequence: TGTGCCAGTAGACCTAGCAATCAGCCCCAGCATTTT. Its protein is CASRPSNQPQHF.

The chain couples TRBV18 to TRBJ2-1; TRBD2 matches 11 bases. The germline V gene has CDR1 KGHSH and CDR2 LQKENI. The CDR3 is 17 amino acids. V dropped 3 bases and J dropped 2; count of bases not matched to a gene: 6. CDR3 loop: CASSPGTSGLPYNEQFF. CDR3 nucleotides: TGTGCCAGCTCACCCGGGACTAGCGGCCTCCCCTACAATGAGCAGTTCTTC.

The chain uses TRBV12-3 or TRBV12-4 and TRBJ1-5; weak D call: TRBD1 (5 bases). CDR3 length: 17 amino acids. The germline V and J ends were trimmed by 2 bases and 9 bases, with 23 bases remaining between them. The CDR3: CASSLYSGGTQSAPQHF. The CDR3, as DNA: TGTGCCAGCAGTTTATACTCGGGCGGGACCCAATCAGCGCCCCAGCATTTT.

V is TRBV20-1 and J is TRBJ2-3, with 7 bases aligning to TRBD2. In germline, CDR1 is DFQATT, CDR2 SNEGSKA (reference sequence). The CDR3 runs to 18 residues. The V gene end was trimmed by 0 bases and the J gene end by 5 bases; junction bases not matched to a gene: 17. CDR3 sequence (DNA): TGCAGTGCTAGAGATAGAGGGGCTAGCGGTACAAAGGGAGATACGCAGTATTTT. Protein sequence: CSARDRGASGTKGDTQYF.

The CDR3 DNA is TGTGCCAGCAAACGATCTCGGGGGAACACTGAAGCTTTCTTT. As protein: CASKRSRGNTEAFF. The chain links TRBV6-1 to TRBJ1-1; no definite D call. V dropped 7 bases and J dropped 1 base, with 13 bases sitting between them. The CDR3 is made up of 14 amino acids. The germline V gene encodes CDR1 MNHNS and CDR2 SASEGT.

In its sample, this clonotype ranks as medium-sized (0.01 to 0.1%). The J gene is TRBJ2-5, the V gene TRBV6-5; 9 bases align to TRBD2. Losses at the gene ends were 4 bases for V and 3 bases for J; bases not matched to a gene: 9. Germline V gives CDR1 MNHEY, CDR2 SVGAGI. The CDR3 has 16 residues. This chain's CDR3 is CASSWSSGSGEETQYF. As DNA, the CDR3 is TGTGCCAGCAGTTGGAGTAGCGGGAGCGGGGAAGAGACCCAGTACTTC.

V usage is TRBV7-9 and J usage is TRBJ1-3; D remains unclear. The length of the CDR3 is 16 residues. The V and J ends lost 2 bases and 0 bases respectively, with 11 bases between them. In germline, CDR1 is SEHNR, CDR2 FQNEAQ (reference sequence). The DNA for the CDR3 is TGTGCCAGCAGCTTATCGTCGCCGAGCTCTGGAAACACCATATATTTT. This translates into CASSLSSPSSGNTIYF.

The chain has TRBV6-1 and TRBJ1-6; D gene ambiguous. V was shortened by 5 bases and J by 9 bases, with 17 bases between the two germline ends. Germline V CDR1 and CDR2: MNHNS, SASEGT. The CDR3 loop spans 15 amino acids. CDR3 DNA: TGTGCCAGCAGTAGCGAAGCCCGGAGCCCTTCACCCCTCCACTTT. It codes for CASSSEARSPSPLHF.

The genes are TRBV7-6 and TRBJ2-3, with 11 positions matching TRBD2. After removal of 3 bases from V and 5 bases from J, the junction contained 4 bases not matched to a gene. CDR1 is SGHVS, CDR2 FNYEAQ, per germline. The CDR3 has 15 amino acids. The DNA of the CDR3 is TGTGCCAGCAGCTTCATGACTAGCGGGAAAGATACGCAGTATTTT. This codes for CASSFMTSGKDTQYF. The full variable domain, rest sourced from reference TRBV7-6 and TRBJ2-3, is GAGVSQSPRYKVTKRGQDVALRCDPISGHVSLYWYRQALGQGPEFLTYFNYEAQQDKSGLPNDRFSAERPEGSISTLTIQRTEQRDSAMYRCASSFMTSGKDTQYFGPGTRLTVL.